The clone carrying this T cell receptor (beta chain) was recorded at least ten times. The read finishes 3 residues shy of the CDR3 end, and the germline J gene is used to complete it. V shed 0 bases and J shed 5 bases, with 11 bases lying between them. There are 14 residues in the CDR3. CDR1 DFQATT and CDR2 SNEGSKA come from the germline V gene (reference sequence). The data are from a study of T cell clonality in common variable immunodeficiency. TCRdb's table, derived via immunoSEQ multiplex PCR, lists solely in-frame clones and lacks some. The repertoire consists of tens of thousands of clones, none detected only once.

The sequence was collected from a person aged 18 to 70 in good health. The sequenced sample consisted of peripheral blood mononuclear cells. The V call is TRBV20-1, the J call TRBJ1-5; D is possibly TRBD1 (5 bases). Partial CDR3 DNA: TGCAGTGCTAGAGATCCCAGGGCCCATCAGCCC. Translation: CSARDPRAHQP. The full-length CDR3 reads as CSARDPRAHQPQHF.